Each of the 32 T cell receptor beta chains below was sequenced from the same sample in a study of memory B cells and T cells in multiple sclerosis. Stimulus-free culture yielded autoproliferating CFSE-dim and non-proliferating CFSE-high T cells, each sequenced separately. Pooled replicate wells came from 50 million to 60 million CFSE-labeled PBMCs cultured less than 9 days without stimulus. The table came from immunoSEQ multiplex PCR; TCRdb's copy has only in-frame clones and leaves some out. The sample consists of about 45,000 clones, approximately 80% of them appearing once. No cognate antigen is known for these TCRs. Source material: PBMCs from blood kept in culture. These TCRs come from a human donor with multiple sclerosis.

This chain links TRBV7-8 with TRBJ2-7; D is possibly TRBD2 (5 bases). V shed 4 bases and J shed 0 bases, with 13 bases lying between them. The CDR3 is 15 residues long. CDR1 and CDR2 from the germline V gene are SGHVS and FQNEAQ. The DNA of the CDR3 is TGTGCCAGCAGCTCCCTAGCCGTGAGCTCCTACGAGCAGTACTTC. Its translation: CASSSLAVSSYEQYF.

This clone has just a few counts. V usage is TRBV19 and J usage is TRBJ1-5; 8 bases fit TRBD1. CDR3 length: 15 amino acids. Germline V gene sequence: CDR1 LNHDA, CDR2 SQIVND (reference sequence). Trimming cost V 4 bases and J 6 bases; bases outside gene matches: 8. CDR3 DNA: TGTGCCAGTAGTAATATAGGACAGGGACGTCAGCCCCAGCATTTT. It is translated as CASSNIGQGRQPQHF.

This clone was detected only a few times. The rearrangement links TRBV18 to TRBJ1-5; weak D call: TRBD1 (5 bases). Germline V CDR1 and CDR2: KGHSH, LQKENI. The CDR3 has 15 residues. Trimming took off 3 bases at V and 1 base at J, with 10 bases between the two ends. CDR3 amino acids: CASSPRGLSNQPQHF. DNA of the CDR3: TGTGCCAGCTCACCTAGGGGCCTCAGCAATCAGCCCCAGCATTTT.

The V and J genes are TRBV29-1 and TRBJ2-5; tentative D call: TRBD1 (7 bases). V shed 5 bases and J shed 5 bases, with 12 bases lying between them. Germline CDR1 SQVTM, CDR2 ANQGSEA. This CDR3 is 12 amino acids long. DNA of the CDR3: TGCAGCGTTCAGGGGGGCCAGGAGACCCAGTACTTC. Translation: CSVQGGQETQYF.

This clone was observed a single time. The V and J genes are TRBV27 and TRBJ2-7; 9 bases are a match to TRBD1. V was pared by 4 bases and J by 5 bases, with 12 bases of the junction left unmatched. This CDR3 is 16 amino acids long. Germline V gene lookup returns CDR1 MNHEY and CDR2 SMNVEV (reference sequence). The chain's CDR3 is CASSSRPTGGRDEQYF. As DNA, the CDR3 is TGTGCCAGCAGTTCTCGACCTACAGGGGGCAGGGACGAGCAGTACTTC.

The chain joins TRBV9 to TRBJ2-2; 12 nucleotides align to TRBD2. The V gene end was trimmed by 0 bases and the J gene end by 7 bases; junction bases not matched to a gene: 16. This CDR3 spans 20 amino acids. The germline gives CDR1 SGDLS, CDR2 YYNGEE. The CDR3 DNA reads TGTGCCAGCAGCGTAGCTTCCCCTAGCGGGGGGGCGTTGGGCGGCGGGGAGCTGTTTTTT. This gives the protein CASSVASPSGGALGGGELFF.

Only one count was recorded for this clone. The chain's CDR3 is CASSYSSGVGSYEQYF. CDR3 coding DNA: TGTGCCAGCAGTTACTCGAGCGGAGTAGGCTCCTACGAGCAGTACTTC. V usage is TRBV6-5 and J usage is TRBJ2-7, with TRBD2 as a possible D gene (5 bases). Germline CDR1 reads MNHEY; CDR2 reads SVGAGI. Trimming removed 0 bases at V and 0 bases at J, with 12 bases between. The CDR3 consists of 16 residues.

The rearrangement uses TRBV19 and TRBJ1-1; TRBD1 agrees at 7 bases. V dropped 2 bases and J dropped 3; count of bases not matched to a gene: 6. CDR1 LNHDA and CDR2 SQIVND come from the germline V gene (reference sequence). The length of the CDR3 is 15 residues. CDR3 DNA: TGTGCCAGTAGTATATGGACAACAGGGGACACTGAAGCTTTCTTT. Translated, it gives CASSIWTTGDTEAFF.

The V and J genes are TRBV11-3 and TRBJ2-3; 13 nucleotides agree with TRBD2. This CDR3 is 16 amino acids long. Germline-derived CDR1 and CDR2 are SGHNT and YENEEA. Trimming cost V 4 bases and J 2 bases; bases outside gene matches: 3. In nucleotides, the CDR3 is TGTGCCAGCAGCTCGGGACTAGCGGGGACCACAGATACGCAGTATTTT. Its protein is CASSSGLAGTTDTQYF.

The V and J genes are TRBV4-1 and TRBJ2-4; a possible D gene is TRBD2 (5 bases). Germline V gene data show CDR1 as MGHRA and CDR2 as YSYEKL. This CDR3 contains 20 residues. The V end lost 2 bases, the J end lost 0 bases, and 23 bases lay between the germline ends. The DNA of the CDR3 is TGCGCCAGCAGCCAACAATTAGCGCTATTAGCAGCAAAAGCCAAAAACATTCAGTACTTC. It codes for CASSQQLALLAAKAKNIQYF.

This clone is a singleton in its sample. This chain uses TRBV5-1 with TRBJ1-1; 7 bases map to TRBD1. The V gene's germline CDR1 is SGHRS and CDR2 YFSETQ. The V segment lost 3 bases and the J segment 4 bases; nucleotides outside the gene matches: 15. The CDR3 sequence is 17 residues long. The CDR3 spells CASSSSPIKQGTTEAFF. In DNA form, the CDR3 reads TGCGCCAGCAGCTCCTCACCTATTAAACAGGGGACCACTGAAGCTTTCTTT.

The CDR3: CASSQDGTYNSPLHF. CDR3 nucleotide sequence: TGCGCCAGCAGCCAAGACGGAACCTATAATTCACCCCTCCACTTT. V and J are TRBV4-1 and TRBJ1-6; D ambiguous. Trimming shortened V by 0 bases and J by 2 bases, and 5 bases separated the two germline ends. CDR1 is MGHRA and CDR2 is YSYEKL in the germline V gene. The CDR3 spans 15 residues.

This chain joins TRBV7-6 and TRBJ2-5; TRBD1 agrees at 7 bases. The closer fit of TRBJ2-7 to the DNA end suggests the J call may be wrong. This CDR3 region has 13 residues. Germline V gives CDR1 SGHVS, CDR2 FNYEAQ. The CDR3 bases are TGTGCCAGCAGCTTAGGGAGACAGGGCGAGCAGTACTTC. Translating gives CASSLGRQGEQYF.

The chain recombines TRBV7-8 with TRBJ1-4; D gene ambiguous. V was trimmed by 5 bases and J by 5 bases, leaving 12 bases between them. The CDR3 sequence is 14 residues long. Germline V gives CDR1 SGHVS, CDR2 FQNEAQ. CDR3 sequence (DNA): TGTGCCAGCAGCCGAAGTGAAAGGAATGAAAAACTGTTTTTT. Translated: CASSRSERNEKLFF.

The rearrangement joins TRBV5-1 to TRBJ1-5; a possible D gene is TRBD1 (5 bases). The V end was cut by 0 bases, the J end by 9 bases, with 13 bases between. The CDR3 extends over 14 amino acids. The germline V gene encodes CDR1 SGHRS and CDR2 YFSETQ. As DNA, the CDR3 is TGCGCCAGCAGCTTGGCCCCAGGGCGGGGGCCCCAGCATTTT. Its protein is CASSLAPGRGPQHF.

As for this clone: The same CDR3 can be traced to other DNA sequences in this sample. This chain links TRBV5-6 with TRBJ2-5; unclear D gene. CDR1 is SGHDT, CDR2 YYEEEE, per germline. Trimming took 2 bases from V and 2 from J, leaving 1 base between them. The CDR3 consists of 11 residues. The CDR3 sequence: CASSLQETQYF. The CDR3 DNA reads TGTGCCAGCAGCTTACAAGAGACCCAGTACTTC.

V is TRBV6-1 and J is TRBJ2-3; the match to TRBD2 covers 12 bases. CDR1 MNHNS and CDR2 SASEGT come from the germline V gene. This CDR3 region has 14 residues. V lost 6 bases and J lost 3; bases outside the gene matches: 1. CDR3: CASRTSGGTDTQYF. CDR3 DNA sequence: TGTGCCAGCAGGACTAGCGGGGGAACAGATACGCAGTATTTT.

This rearrangement joins TRBV30 to TRBJ1-4; 8 nucleotides match TRBD1. The length of the CDR3 is 15 residues. Looked up from germline, CDR1 is GTSNPN and CDR2 is SVGIG (reference sequence). J lost 8 bases, V lost 4 bases, and 12 bases had no gene match. This chain's CDR3 is CAWKNPGQVGEKLFF. The CDR3 DNA follows: TGTGCCTGGAAGAACCCGGGACAGGTCGGGGAAAAACTGTTTTTT.

The chain recombines TRBV28 with TRBJ2-7, with 7 nucleotides matching TRBD2. Germline values: CDR1 MDHEN, CDR2 SYDVKM. The junction had 7 bases not matched to a gene; V was cut back by 6 bases and J by 2 bases. The CDR3 is 14 residues long. The CDR3: CASSRRGVAYEQYF. CDR3 coding DNA: TGTGCCAGCAGCCGCCGGGGGGTGGCCTACGAGCAGTACTTC. The whole variable domain, filled in from reference TRBV28 and TRBJ2-7, reads DVKVTQSSRYLVKRTGEKVFLECVQDMDHENMFWYRQDPGLGLRLIYFSYDVKMKEKGDIPEGYSVSREKKERFSLILESASTNQTSMYLCASSRRGVAYEQYFGPGTRLTVT.

This clone occurred once. The chain has TRBV10-3 and TRBJ1-2; no definite D call. Germline CDR1 ENHRY, CDR2 SYGVKD. This CDR3 is 15 amino acids long. The V end was cut by 4 bases, the J end by 8 bases, with 20 bases between. The CDR3: CAISGTPRDPRGYTF. The CDR3 coding sequence is TGTGCCATCAGTGGGACGCCAAGGGATCCCCGCGGCTACACCTTC.

The table lists this clone with a count of one. V usage is TRBV7-2 and J usage is TRBJ2-3, with TRBD2 identical over 13 bases. The germline V gene has CDR1 SGHTA and CDR2 FQGNSA. J gave up 12 bases and V 1 base, and 10 bases lay outside the gene matches. This CDR3 has 16 amino acids. The DNA for the CDR3 is TGTGCCAGCAGCTTAGGGGTATCCGGGACTAGCGGGGCTCAGTATTTT. This codes for CASSLGVSGTSGAQYF.

The chain couples TRBV12-5 to TRBJ2-3; no firm D call. CDR1 and CDR2 (germline): LGHNT, FRNRAP. Trimming stripped 5 bases from V and 0 bases from J, with 3 bases between. The CDR3 is 12 amino acids. DNA of the CDR3: TGTGCTAGTGGTGTCAGCACAGATACGCAGTATTTT. It specifies CASGVSTDTQYF.

J is TRBJ2-7 and V is TRBV6-5; a weak D match, TRBD2 (6 bases). The CDR3 is made up of 14 amino acids. Trimming removed 6 bases at V and 4 bases at J, with 16 bases between. Germline V lookup: CDR1 MNHEY, CDR2 SVGAGI. CDR3 coding DNA: TGTGCCAGCAGGAACCGACTAGTGCCGTACGAGCAGTACTTC. It translates to CASRNRLVPYEQYF.

The gene calls are TRBV28 and TRBJ2-7; no clear D. The ends were cut back, 6 bases at V and 6 bases at J, with 12 bases in the middle. The germline V gene encodes CDR1 MDHEN and CDR2 SYDVKM. This CDR3 region has 12 residues. The CDR3 region is CASSLEVGEQYF. The CDR3 region has the DNA TGTGCCAGCAGCCTAGAGGTGGGCGAGCAGTACTTC. The entire variable domain, with the rest obtained from reference TRBV28 and TRBJ2-7, is as follows: DVKVTQSSRYLVKRTGEKVFLECVQDMDHENMFWYRQDPGLGLRLIYFSYDVKMKEKGDIPEGYSVSREKKERFSLILESASTNQTSMYLCASSLEVGEQYFGPGTRLTVT.

The CDR3 nucleotides read TGTGCCAGCAGCGTCAGGACGGAATCCTACGAGCAGTACTTC. Protein: CASSVRTESYEQYF. The chain uses TRBV9 and TRBJ2-7; D is unclear. This CDR3 has 14 amino acids. Deletions cut 2 bases from V and 1 base from J, with 10 bases between. Germline V gives CDR1 SGDLS, CDR2 YYNGEE.

The V and J genes are TRBV6-5 and TRBJ2-7; D not resolved. CDR1 and CDR2 from the germline V gene are MNHEY and SVGAGI. V was shortened by 1 base and J by 3 bases, with 16 bases between the two germline ends. The CDR3 spans 16 residues. The CDR3 sequence is CASSYWSPIVGYEQYF. As DNA, the CDR3 is TGTGCCAGCAGTTACTGGTCGCCGATAGTGGGCTACGAGCAGTACTTC.

This sequence joins TRBV30 and TRBJ2-2; weak D call: TRBD2 (6 bases). The CDR3 loop spans 13 amino acids. Germline loops: CDR1 GTSNPN, CDR2 SVGIG (reference sequence). Trimming took off 0 bases at V and 8 bases at J, with 10 bases between the two ends. The CDR3 reads CAWSVRGTGELFF. The CDR3 coding sequence is TGTGCCTGGAGTGTACGAGGGACTGGGGAGCTGTTTTTT.

The J gene is TRBJ2-7, the V gene TRBV9; D is tentatively TRBD1 or TRBD2 (5 bases each). The V gene's germline CDR1 is SGDLS and CDR2 YYNGEE. V was pared by 3 bases and J by 5 bases, with 21 bases between. This CDR3 has 16 residues. In DNA, the CDR3 is TGTGCCAGCAGCGGTTCACGGGACCGCTCCGCCAACGAGCAGTACTTC. Its translation is CASSGSRDRSANEQYF.

The J gene is TRBJ1-2, the V gene TRBV29-1; TRBD1 might be the D (5 bases). The CDR3 extends over 11 amino acids. Germline V gene data show CDR1 as SQVTM and CDR2 as ANQGSEA. The V end was cut by 4 bases, the J end by 2 bases, with 5 bases between. CDR3 protein: CSVAGNYGYTF. As DNA, the CDR3 is TGCAGCGTTGCAGGGAACTATGGCTACACCTTC.

V usage is TRBV9 and J usage is TRBJ2-2, with D perhaps matching TRBD1 (5 bases). The CDR3 runs 15 residues. The ends were cut back, 0 bases at V and 1 base at J, with 7 bases in the middle. CDR1 is SGDLS and CDR2 is YYNGEE in the germline V gene. The CDR3 loop reads CASSVVQGNTGELFF. DNA of the CDR3: TGTGCCAGCAGCGTAGTCCAGGGGAACACCGGGGAGCTGTTTTTT.

The table lists this clone with a few counts. The identical CDR3 is also encoded by other nucleotide sequences in the sample. This sequence joins TRBV19 and TRBJ2-7; 8 nucleotides align to TRBD1. Unmatched junction bases numbered 12, after V lost 5 bases and J lost 9 bases. CDR1 LNHDA and CDR2 SQIVND come from the germline V gene (reference sequence). This CDR3 is 14 amino acids long. Here the CDR3 DNA reads TGTGCCAGTAGTCCGCGGGGACAGGTATCGGCGCAGTACTTC. Amino acid sequence: CASSPRGQVSAQYF.

V gene TRBV28 combines with J gene TRBJ1-1; D gene ambiguous. Germline V gives CDR1 MDHEN, CDR2 SYDVKM. V lost 6 bases and J 4 bases, leaving 9 bases between the germline ends. The CDR3 spans 12 residues. For the CDR3, the DNA is TGTGCCAGCAGGTCCTTGAGCACTGAAGCTTTCTTT. This translates into CASRSLSTEAFF.